A single sample is the source of the 3 T cell receptor beta chains below, sequenced in a study of blood T cell repertoires in COVID-19. Method: immunoSEQ multiplex PCR; TCRdb's copy keeps in-frame clones and lacks some. The sample has about 230,000 clones, 70% to 90% seen once. The sequencing sample was made of PBMCs or T cells enriched from blood (not recorded which). Source of these receptors: a man aged 25 to 45 who had recovered from COVID-19.

The chain links TRBV7-9 to TRBJ1-2; TRBD1 agrees at 9 bases. The germline gives CDR1 SEHNR, CDR2 FQNEAQ (reference sequence). The CDR3 totals 16 residues. Germline trimming cut 5 bases from V and 3 bases from J; bases unmatched to any gene: 10. The CDR3 DNA is TGTGCCAGCAGCGATAGCGGGGACAGGGCCCACTATGGCTACACCTTC. It yields the protein CASSDSGDRAHYGYTF. The whole variable domain, remainder taken from reference TRBV7-9 and TRBJ1-2, is DTGVSQNPRHKITKRGQNVTFRCDPISEHNRLYWYRQTLGQGPEFLTYFQNEAQLEKSRLLSDRFSAERPKGSFSTLEIQRTEQGDSAMYLCASSDSGDRAHYGYTFGSGTRLTVV.

Only a few counts were recorded for this clone. The CDR3 DNA reads as TGTGCCAGCAGCTTGGTGAGCGGGGGATACGAGCAGTACTTC. Translating it yields CASSLVSGGYEQYF. The chain joins TRBV5-6 to TRBJ2-7, with 8 bases fitting TRBD2. The CDR3 sequence is 14 residues long. The germline V gene encodes CDR1 SGHDT and CDR2 YYEEEE. Trimming took 0 bases from V and 4 from J; bases not matched to a gene: 3.

The J gene is TRBJ1-5, the V gene TRBV6-2 or TRBV6-3; maybe TRBD1 (5 bases). The V end lost 0 bases, the J end lost 5 bases, and 8 bases lay between the germline ends. This CDR3 contains 14 residues. Germline loops: CDR1 MNHEY, CDR2 SVGEGT. CDR3 bases: TGTGCCAGCAGTTACTCAAGGGGATATCAGCCCCAGCATTTT. It translates to CASSYSRGYQPQHF.